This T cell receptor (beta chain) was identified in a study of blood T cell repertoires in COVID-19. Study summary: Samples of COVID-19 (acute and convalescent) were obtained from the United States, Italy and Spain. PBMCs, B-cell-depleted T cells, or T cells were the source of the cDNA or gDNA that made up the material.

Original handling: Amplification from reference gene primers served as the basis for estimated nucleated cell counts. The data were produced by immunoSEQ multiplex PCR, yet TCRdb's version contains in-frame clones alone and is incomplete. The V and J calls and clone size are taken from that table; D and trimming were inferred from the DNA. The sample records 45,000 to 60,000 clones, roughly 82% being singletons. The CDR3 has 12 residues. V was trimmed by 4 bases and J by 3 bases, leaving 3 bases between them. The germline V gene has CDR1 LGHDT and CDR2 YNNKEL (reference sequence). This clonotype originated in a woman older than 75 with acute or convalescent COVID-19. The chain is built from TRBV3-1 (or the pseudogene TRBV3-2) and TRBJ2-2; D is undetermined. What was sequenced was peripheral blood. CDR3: CASSRDTGELFF. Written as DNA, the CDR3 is TGTGCCAGCAGCCGCGACACCGGGGAGCTGTTTTTT.